This entry describes one T cell receptor beta chain. The target antigen is unknown. This sample stems from a study of blood T cells in healthy people across ages. General study points: Fewer expanded clones and more diversity marked long-lived versus aged donors.

V gave up 1 base and J gave up 5 bases; unmatched junction bases: 3. This CDR3 spans 15 amino acids. Per the germline V gene, CDR1 is SGHRS and CDR2 is YFSETQ. A second PCR, run for about 6 to 11 cycles, used a sample-barcoded 5' primer plus a J-beta primer mix. TCRdb used MiXCR to reprocess the 5' RACE reads, holding one entry per CDR3 protein. The table has under 1 million distinct CDR3 sequences, under 45% seen once. The chain couples TRBV5-1 to TRBJ1-5; 10 bases are shared with TRBD1. The specimen was blood. The TCR sequence derives from a man in his fifties or sixties in good health. CDR3 protein: CASSLTGQGDQPQHF. CDR3 nucleotides: TGCGCCAGCAGCTTGACCGGACAGGGGGATCAGCCCCAGCATTTT.